The rows below give T cell receptor beta chains drawn from one sample of a study of metastatic and nonmetastatic thyroid tumors. TCRdb called clones again from the PCR reads with MiXCR. The sample shows roughly 20,000 clones, roughly 17% of them seen only once. The sequenced material came from blood. These receptors all stem from a male donor with papillary thyroid cancer or a benign thyroid nodule (not recorded which). Some clones in this sample may be carry-over from other donors' samples. The CDR3 runs from the conserved cysteine through the conserved F or W. The D gene is left open where the match is weak. The listing skips clone size in some rows; elsewhere it reads once, few, many or a size class.

clone_size	cdr3_length	v_call	j_call	d_call	cdr3_aa	cdr3_nt
NA	16	TRBV20-1	TRBJ2-7	NA	CSARARTLFGTYEQYF	TGCAGTGCTAGGGCTCGGACGCTGTTCGGCACTTACGAGCAGTACTTC
medium-sized	15	TRBV20-1	TRBJ1-1	NA	CSAQDRRTGNTEAFF	TGCAGTGCCCAAGACCGACGAACAGGGAACACTGAAGCTTTCTTT
many	11	TRBV2	TRBJ1-1	NA	CASKRQVGAFF	TGTGCCAGCAAGAGACAGGTGGGAGCTTTCTTT
medium-sized	17	TRBV4-1	TRBJ1-2	NA	CASSQGQFRDLRLGYTF	TGCGCCAGCAGCCAGGGCCAATTCAGGGATCTGCGTCTTGGCTACACCTTC
many	12	TRBV30	TRBJ2-1	NA	CAWSSAYNEQFF	TGTGCCTGGAGCAGCGCGTACAATGAGCAGTTCTTC
many	15	TRBV15	TRBJ1-4	TRBD1	CATSATTGGSEKLFF	TGTGCCACCAGCGCAACGACAGGGGGCAGCGAAAAACTGTTTTTT
many	16	TRBV27	TRBJ2-5	TRBD1	CASSYLATGGGETQYF	TGTGCCAGCAGTTACCTCGCGACAGGGGGAGGGGAGACCCAGTACTTC
NA	16	TRBV20-1	TRBJ2-2	NA	CSASLLSGWDTWELFF	TGCAGTGCTAGCCTTTTGTCGGGGTGGGACACCTGGGAGCTGTTTTTT
many	14	TRBV7-9	TRBJ2-7	TRBD2	CASSLLAGGQEQYF	TGTGCCAGCAGCTTATTAGCGGGGGGTCAAGAGCAGTACTTC
many	17	TRBV6-1	TRBJ1-1	TRBD1	CASSSPGQGVVNTEAFF	TGTGCCAGCAGTTCACCGGGACAGGGGGTAGTGAACACTGAAGCTTTCTTT
NA	15	TRBV4-2	TRBJ1-1	NA	CASSQVVGQVTEAFF	TGTGCCAGCAGCCAAGTTGTGGGCCAAGTCACTGAAGCTTTCTTT
NA	15	TRBV4-3	TRBJ2-3	TRBD2	CASSQGTSGGDTQYF	TGCGCCAGCAGCCAAGGGACTAGCGGAGGAGATACGCAGTATTTT
NA	14	TRBV5-8	TRBJ2-7	NA	CASSLGTAGYEQYF	TGTGCCAGCAGCTTAGGGACGGCGGGTTACGAGCAGTACTTC
many	16	TRBV11-3	TRBJ2-2	NA	CASSLGRRHDTGELFF	TGTGCCAGCAGCTTAGGGCGCCGGCACGACACCGGGGAGCTGTTTTTT
many	17	TRBV6-1	TRBJ2-1	TRBD2	CASSESLAGGPYNEQFF	TGTGCCAGCAGCGAGTCCCTAGCGGGAGGGCCGTACAATGAGCAGTTCTTC
many	14	TRBV9	TRBJ2-3	NA	CASSDLRSTDTQYF	TGTGCCAGCAGCGACCTCCGAAGCACAGATACGCAGTATTTT
many	14	TRBV25-1	TRBJ2-5	TRBD2	CASSVSGGQETQYF	TGTGCCAGCAGTGTTTCGGGGGGACAAGAGACCCAGTACTTC
once	14	TRBV9	TRBJ2-7	NA	CASSVGGMGYEQYF	TGTGCCAGCAGCGTAGGTGGGATGGGCTACGAGCAGTACTTC
NA	14	TRBV20-1	TRBJ2-7	TRBD2	CSAREGREPYEQYF	TGCAGTGCTAGAGAAGGGCGGGAGCCCTACGAGCAGTACTTC
many	15	TRBV28	TRBJ1-2	NA	CASSFVLDSSYGYTF	TGTGCCAGCAGTTTTGTATTGGACAGCTCCTATGGCTACACCTTC
medium-sized	14	TRBV4-3	TRBJ1-1	NA	CASSPETLSTEAFF	TGCGCCAGCAGCCCAGAGACGTTGAGCACTGAAGCTTTCTTT